Each of the 20 T cell receptor beta chains below was sequenced from the same sample in a study of radiotherapy plus CTLA-4 blockade in lung cancer listed by TCRdb under 2018. Libraries came from the immunoSEQ multiplex PCR assay. TCRdb provides this immuneACCESS table in a form limited to in-frame rearrangements. Some clones are lacking; in checked studies, under half of them reflect an unresolved V gene, and why the rest are absent is not known. The sample yields about 97,000 clones; roughly 79% were counted once. The biggest ten clones account for around 3% of the sample. Sequencing used peripheral blood, obtained from a patient treated with radiotherapy plus ipilimumab. The receptors shown here come from a human donor with non-small cell lung cancer who had a partial response to radiotherapy plus ipilimumab. Some clones in this sample may be carry-over from other donors' samples.

The chain joins TRBV27 to TRBJ2-3, with D perhaps matching TRBD2 (6 bases). The CDR3 is 15 residues long. V lost 0 bases and J lost 6, with 13 bases in between. Germline CDR1 MNHEY, CDR2 SMNVEV (reference sequence). The CDR3 DNA sequence: TGTGCCAGCAGTTTATCGGTTCGGGGGTGGGATACGCAGTATTTT. It translates to CASSLSVRGWDTQYF.

This clone was found once. This chain uses TRBV28 with TRBJ1-2, with 9 bases identical to TRBD1. The V gene end was trimmed by 3 bases and the J gene end by 2 bases; junction bases not matched to a gene: 1. The CDR3 has 14 residues. The V gene's germline CDR1 is MDHEN and CDR2 SYDVKM. CDR3 residues: CASSFDRGNYGYTF. CDR3 nucleotides: TGTGCCAGCAGTTTCGACAGGGGGAACTATGGCTACACCTTC.

The chain recombines TRBV7-2 with TRBJ2-2; no firm D call. CDR3 length equals 11 residues. Germline V gene sequence: CDR1 SGHTA, CDR2 FQGNSA. V dropped 1 base and J dropped 11 bases, with 5 bases sitting between them. The CDR3, as DNA: TGTGCCAGCAGCTTAGTCCGTGAGCTGTTTTTT. Translation: CASSLVRELFF.

This rearrangement joins TRBV4-1 to TRBJ1-2; D is ambiguous. The CDR3 extends over 16 amino acids. Germline V gene lookup returns CDR1 MGHRA and CDR2 YSYEKL. Trimming removed 4 bases at V and 7 bases at J, with 22 bases between. CDR3 in amino acids: CASSPNPQRGHSGYTF. In DNA form, the CDR3 reads TGCGCCAGCAGCCCAAACCCTCAGCGAGGGCATAGTGGCTACACCTTC.

The chain combines TRBV28 with TRBJ1-1; 8 nucleotides match TRBD1. Germline V gives CDR1 MDHEN, CDR2 SYDVKM. CDR3 size: 13 residues. V gave up 4 bases and J gave up 2 bases; unmatched junction bases: 0. CDR3 nucleotide sequence: TGTGCCAGCAGTTCAGGGGGCAACACTGAAGCTTTCTTT. Translating it yields CASSSGGNTEAFF.

This clone was seen more than once but under ten times. The chain has TRBV6-5 and TRBJ1-2; D gene unclear. Looked up from germline, CDR1 is MNHEY and CDR2 is SVGAGI. Trimming left V 6 bases short and J 5 bases short, with 10 bases between. This CDR3 is 12 amino acids long. CDR3 protein: CASRASVYGYTF. In nucleotides, the CDR3 is TGTGCCAGCAGAGCCTCGGTTTATGGCTACACCTTC.

The chain is built from TRBV13 and TRBJ1-1, with TRBD1 matching over 8 bases. The length of the CDR3 is 13 residues. The germline V gene encodes CDR1 PRHDT and CDR2 FYEKMQ (reference sequence). J was trimmed by 8 bases and V by 4 bases; bases with no gene match: 6. CDR3 DNA sequence: TGTGCCAGCAGCTCCGACAGGGGTGGGGAAGCTTTCTTT. Translated, it gives CASSSDRGGEAFF.

J is TRBJ1-1 and V is TRBV19; TRBD1 aligns across 7 bases. The CDR3 totals 13 residues. Germline V gene data show CDR1 as LNHDA and CDR2 as SQIVND (reference sequence). With V trimmed by 6 bases and J by 2 bases, 3 bases remained unmatched. The CDR3 reads CASSRGANTEAFF. Here the CDR3 DNA reads TGTGCCAGTAGCAGGGGGGCTAACACTGAAGCTTTCTTT.

The gene calls are TRBV19 and TRBJ2-2; weak D call: TRBD2 (5 bases). The germline V and J ends were trimmed by 3 bases and 0 bases, with 11 bases remaining between them. This CDR3 contains 16 residues. Per germline, CDR1 LNHDA and CDR2 SQIVND (reference sequence). CDR3 amino acids: CASSILDGANTGELFF. The DNA for the CDR3 is TGTGCCAGTAGTATTCTTGACGGGGCGAACACCGGGGAGCTGTTTTTT.

This clone has a single count. V is TRBV9 and J is TRBJ2-1, with D possibly matching TRBD2 (6 bases). CDR3 length: 17 amino acids. Germline V lookup: CDR1 SGDLS, CDR2 YYNGEE. V gave up 0 bases and J gave up 1 base, with 14 bases separating them. The CDR3 protein is CASSVGSSGGSYNEQFF. DNA for the CDR3: TGTGCCAGCAGCGTAGGGAGTAGCGGAGGATCCTACAATGAGCAGTTCTTC.

The genes are TRBV28 and TRBJ1-2; 9 nucleotides align to TRBD1. The length of the CDR3 is 14 residues. CDR1 and CDR2 (germline): MDHEN, SYDVKM. With 6 bases clipped from V and 4 bases from J, the junction kept 6 bases outside the gene matches. CDR3 DNA sequence: TGTGCCAGCAGCCTTACAGGGGGCCGCTATGGCTACACCTTC. Encoded protein: CASSLTGGRYGYTF.

This clone is classed as medium-sized. V gene TRBV18 combines with J gene TRBJ2-7; 7 nucleotides line up with TRBD1. Germline-derived CDR1 and CDR2 are KGHSH and LQKENI. Trimming cost V 3 bases and J 0 bases; bases outside gene matches: 2. This CDR3 is 14 amino acids long. The CDR3 DNA reads TGTGCCAGCTCACCGGGACAGAGCTCCTACGAGCAGTACTTC. Protein product: CASSPGQSSYEQYF.

A few counts support this clone. A read error may account for a junction end that differs from germline. The chain has TRBV5-5 and TRBJ1-1; unclear D gene. Per germline, CDR1 SGHKS and CDR2 YYEKEE (reference sequence). The CDR3 loop spans 15 amino acids. For the CDR3, the DNA is TGCGCCAGCAGCCAAGATTCAGGTTTGTACACTGAAGCTTTCTTT. Translating gives CASSQDSGLYTEAFF.

This clone has a single count. The chain recombines TRBV10-3 with TRBJ2-3, with 8 bases aligning to TRBD1. The germline gives CDR1 ENHRY, CDR2 SYGVKD. This CDR3 is built from 15 residues. The ends lost 6 bases at V and 0 bases at J; junction bases unmatched: 5. CDR3 sequence (DNA): TGTGCCATCAGGACAGGGGTCCTTAGCACAGATACGCAGTATTTT. It specifies CAIRTGVLSTDTQYF.

The chain is built from TRBV28 and TRBJ1-6, with D perhaps TRBD1 (5 bases). Germline loops: CDR1 MDHEN, CDR2 SYDVKM. Trimming took off 5 bases at V and 8 bases at J, with 19 bases between the two ends. The CDR3 runs 16 residues. The DNA for the CDR3 is TGTGCCAGCAGTCTAACATTTCAGGGATCTTATTCACCCCTCCACTTT. Protein sequence: CASSLTFQGSYSPLHF.

The chain is built from TRBV7-2 and TRBJ2-3; tentative D call: TRBD2 (6 bases). The CDR3 totals 13 residues. Trimming pared 5 bases from V and 4 bases from J, leaving 10 bases between. Looked up from germline, CDR1 is SGHTA and CDR2 is FQGNSA. The CDR3: CASSPGGADTQYF. The CDR3 DNA follows: TGTGCCAGCAGCCCCGGGGGAGCAGATACGCAGTATTTT.

The chain employs TRBV5-1 and TRBJ1-2; 9 bases match TRBD1. This CDR3 comprises 16 residues. Germline assignment: CDR1 SGHRS and CDR2 YFSETQ. Losses at the gene ends were 1 base for V and 4 bases for J; bases not matched to a gene: 8. CDR3 sequence reads: CASSLTPGQGSYGYTF. CDR3 DNA sequence: TGCGCCAGCAGCTTGACCCCGGGACAGGGTTCCTATGGCTACACCTTC.

This clone was found a few times. The V call is TRBV6-5, the J call TRBJ1-6; TRBD1 aligns across 8 bases. Trimming took 5 bases from V and 6 from J; bases not matched to a gene: 6. Germline V gene lookup returns CDR1 MNHEY and CDR2 SVGAGI. This CDR3 has 15 amino acids. This CDR3 is CASSLRGQGNSPLHF. The CDR3 nucleotides are TGTGCCAGCAGTCTTAGAGGACAGGGTAATTCACCCCTCCACTTT.

The V and J genes are TRBV6-5 and TRBJ2-7; D ambiguous. The germline V gene has CDR1 MNHEY and CDR2 SVGAGI. Trimming stripped 6 bases from V and 0 bases from J, with 12 bases between. This CDR3 has 14 residues. Written as DNA, the CDR3 is TGTGCCAGCAGCTCCCTGCGGCCCTCCTACGAGCAGTACTTC. This encodes CASSSLRPSYEQYF.

The V call is TRBV1, the J call TRBJ2-7; TRBD2 is the table's D call, not checked against the DNA. TRBV1 is classified as a pseudogene. This CDR3 is 17 amino acids long. CDR3 residues: CTSSQDVLRGPAYEQYF. As DNA, the CDR3 is TGCACCAGCAGCCAAGACGTCCTGCGGGGCCCGGCCTACGAGCAGTACTTC.